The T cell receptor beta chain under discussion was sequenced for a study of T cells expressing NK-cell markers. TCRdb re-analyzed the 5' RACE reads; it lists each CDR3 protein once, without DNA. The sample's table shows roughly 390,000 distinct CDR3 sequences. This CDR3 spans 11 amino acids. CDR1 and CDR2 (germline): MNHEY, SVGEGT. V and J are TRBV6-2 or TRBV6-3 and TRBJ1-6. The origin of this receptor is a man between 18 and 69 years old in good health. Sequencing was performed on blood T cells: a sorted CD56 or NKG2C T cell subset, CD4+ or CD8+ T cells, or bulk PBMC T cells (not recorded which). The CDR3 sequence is CASSYRSPLHF.